This is a list of T cell receptor beta chains from one sample in a study of blood T cell repertoires in COVID-19. The table came from immunoSEQ multiplex PCR; TCRdb's copy has only in-frame clones and leaves some out. The table has around 60,000 clones, 84% seen once. The sample taken for sequencing was peripheral blood. The receptors were gathered from a man aged 60-69 years with COVID-19, enrolled during active disease. CDR3s include the opening cysteine and the closing phenylalanine or tryptophan. Fields, in order: V gene, J gene, CDR3 protein.

TRBV29-1	TRBJ1-1	CSVGLMLNTEAFF
TRBV3-1/TRBV3-2	TRBJ1-4	CASSQERTGFEKLFF
TRBV30	TRBJ2-7	CAWSGEKEQYF
TRBV7-9	TRBJ1-3	CASSREPNSGNTIYF
TRBV20-1	TRBJ1-2	CSASLTGVYTF
TRBV25-1	TRBJ1-2	CASRPGTGSDYGYTF
TRBV11-3	TRBJ2-7	CASSRRGSSYEQYF
TRBV5-4	TRBJ2-2	CASGEGPAANTGELFF
TRBV28	TRBJ1-1	CASSFPQGNTEAFF
TRBV2	TRBJ2-1	CASSVGLAGPYNEQFF
TRBV7-3	TRBJ2-7	CASSNPWDSSYEQYF
TRBV5-1	TRBJ2-3	CASSPGGLADTDTQYF
TRBV7-9	TRBJ2-3	CASSSTSEYTDTQYF
TRBV6-1	TRBJ1-2	CASSDWGDYGYTF
TRBV4-1	TRBJ1-5	CASSQEWQGEQPQHF
TRBV6-5	TRBJ1-3	CASSYVGAGNTIYF
TRBV5-1	TRBJ2-5	CASSRTSGGADETQYF
TRBV19	TRBJ1-5	CASSTTGPYNQPQHF
TRBV7-3	TRBJ2-5	CASSSYSHLETQYF
TRBV5-1	TRBJ2-3	CASSLDGGRADDTQYF
TRBV24-1	TRBJ1-3	CATSDPGSGNTIYF
TRBV6-5	TRBJ2-5	CASRITRLTETQYF
TRBV9	TRBJ1-2	CASSLNPGKNYGYTF
TRBV5-4	TRBJ2-5	CASSVLLAAQETQYF
TRBV30	TRBJ1-2	CAWSYRGYGYTF
TRBV6-5	TRBJ1-3	CASSYRPGQSGNTIYF
TRBV30	TRBJ1-1	CAWSVQGDTEAFF
TRBV5-1	TRBJ2-7	CASSWGLAGSEQYF
TRBV3-1/TRBV3-2	TRBJ2-7	CASSQDGAGVDEQYF
TRBV10-2	TRBJ2-4	CASSFFTPAGKNIQYF
TRBV29-1	TRBJ1-2	CSVALNTGVQYGYTF
TRBV24-1	TRBJ1-2	CATSATGNGYTF
TRBV9	TRBJ2-3	CASSLYTDTQYF
TRBV5-1	TRBJ1-1	CASSLGLVGTDTEAFF
TRBV28	TRBJ1-4	CASRPTGTTNEKLFF
TRBV3-1/TRBV3-2	TRBJ2-7	CASSRSGGDHEQYF
TRBV14	TRBJ2-6	CASSRQFLSGANVLTF
TRBV24-1	TRBJ2-1	CATSDSRGYNEQFF
TRBV7-6	TRBJ2-3	CASSYRGSGGSTDTQYF
TRBV19	TRBJ2-3	CASSIQIAGALTDTQYF
TRBV12-3/TRBV12-4	TRBJ2-2	CASSLGGGGELFF
TRBV6-6	TRBJ1-5	CASRGGLGVRQPQHF
TRBV28	TRBJ1-2	CASSLEAAQLYGYTF
TRBV18	TRBJ1-6	CASSPGQVRNSPLHF
TRBV28	TRBJ1-6	CASLKTGGSYNSPLHF
TRBV2	TRBJ2-3	CASSQEALAGTDTQYF
TRBV4-1	TRBJ2-7	CASSLAGTSGSYEQYF
TRBV9	TRBJ2-1	CASRPGTGTVNNEQFF
TRBV10-2	TRBJ2-7	CAGGQGPYEQYF
TRBV5-6	TRBJ2-5	CASSLVALDRQETQYF
TRBV3-1/TRBV3-2	TRBJ1-2	CASSQGFTLLNGGYTF